The next 4 T cell receptor beta chains were all read from a single sample in a study of cytomegalovirus exposure and HLA in healthy donors. The PCR employed 60 Vbeta primers together with 13 Jbeta primers. TCRdb's copy holds only in-frame clones and misses some; the assay was immunoSEQ multiplex PCR. This sample has about 140,000 clones, with approximately 80% found just once. The sequencing input was PBMCs. The receptors originated from a woman aged 18-30 years in good health and CMV-seropositive.

The V gene is TRBV6-5, the J gene TRBJ1-1; D is uncertain. Trimming took off 6 bases at V and 7 bases at J, with 3 bases between the two ends. This CDR3 is built from 9 residues. CDR1 is MNHEY, CDR2 SVGAGI, per germline. CDR3 region: CASSVEAFF. The CDR3 DNA reads TGTGCCAGCAGCGTTGAAGCTTTCTTT.

The chain carries TRBV6-4 and TRBJ2-3; 14 bases match TRBD2. The CDR3 covers 16 residues. V gave up 0 bases and J gave up 7 bases; unmatched junction bases: 3. Germline V CDR1 and CDR2: MRHNA, SNTAGT. This CDR3 reads CASSDSTSGGANTQYF. The CDR3 DNA follows: TGTGCCAGCAGTGACTCGACTAGCGGGGGGGCGAATACGCAGTATTTT.

The genes are TRBV5-4 and TRBJ2-3, with a weak D call TRBD2 (7 bases). CDR1 and CDR2 from the germline V gene are SGHNT and YYREEE (reference sequence). V gave up 4 bases and J gave up 5 bases, with 20 bases separating them. The CDR3 runs 16 residues. CDR3 sequence: CASSPGGGGIVDTQYF. The CDR3 DNA reads TGTGCCAGCAGCCCGGGGGGCGGGGGTATAGTAGATACGCAGTATTTT.

This clone is a singleton in its sample. This chain connects TRBV5-1 to TRBJ2-5; 10 bases are shared with TRBD1. The better agreement between TRBJ2-7 and the DNA end casts doubt on the J call. Germline V gene lookup returns CDR1 SGHRS and CDR2 YFSETQ. CDR3 length: 15 amino acids. CDR3 in DNA: TGCGCCAGCAGCTTCGAGACAGGGGGCATCTACGAGCAGTACTTC. It translates to CASSFETGGIYEQYF.